This T cell receptor (beta chain) was profiled in a study of glioma-infiltrating T cells. The study, taken as a whole, reports: Gliomas, especially low-grade, showed above-expected tissue-blood divergence; non-neoplastic patients showed below. Tissue and blood shared very few CDR3 sequences.

The CDR3 is 12 residues long. Trimming pared 5 bases from V and 8 bases from J, leaving 7 bases between. Germline V gives CDR1 SEHNR, CDR2 FQNEAQ (reference sequence). Amplification of TCR alpha and beta CDR3 regions from RNA used iRepertoire nested multiplex PCR. TCRdb processed the multiplex PCR reads anew with MiXCR; each CDR3 protein has one entry. The table includes around 130,000 distinct CDR3 sequences, under 25% detected once. This clonotype has ten or more counts. Antigen unknown. The V and J genes are TRBV7-9 and TRBJ1-6; the D is unclear. The clonotype comes from a human donor with low-grade glioma or glioblastoma, undergoing nonglioma brain surgery, or in good health (not recorded which). Sequences were obtained from glioma tissue, nonneoplastic brain tissue, or PBMCs (not recorded which). The CDR3 loop is CASSLTDSPLHF. In nucleotides, the CDR3 is TGTGCCAGCAGCCTTACTGATTCACCCCTCCACTTT.